Listed here are 21 T cell receptor beta chains from one sample, sequenced in a study of shared clonotypes between healthy human individuals. Sequencing used immunoSEQ multiplex PCR; TCRdb keeps in-frame clones, though not all of them. The data contain fewer than 1.8 million clones, 98% to 99% of them singletons. Sequencing was carried out using naive CD4+ T cells sorted from blood. The sample's subset: CD45RA+ positively selected. All receptors derive from a man younger than 45 in good health.

J is TRBJ2-5 and V is TRBV14; 10 positions match TRBD2. The germline V gene has CDR1 SGHDN and CDR2 FVKESK. The CDR3 length is 16 residues. The V segment lost 0 bases and the J segment 7 bases; nucleotides outside the gene matches: 8. The CDR3 spells CASSQEILAGLRTQYF. The DNA for the CDR3 is TGTGCCAGCAGCCAAGAGATACTAGCGGGGCTCCGGACCCAGTACTTC.

This clone was found once. This chain uses TRBV7-2 with TRBJ2-1; D is ambiguous. Germline V lookup: CDR1 SGHTA, CDR2 FQGNSA. Between the trimmed V and J ends, which lost 7 bases and 6 bases, there was a span of 13 bases. This CDR3 spans 13 amino acids. The CDR3 bases are TGTGCCAGCACCTCTATATTGGGCAATGAGCAGTTCTTC. It specifies CASTSILGNEQFF.

CDR3 in amino acids: CASSIVPGQGLFF. The CDR3 coding sequence is TGTGCCAGTAGTATCGTGCCCGGACAGGGACTGTTTTTT. The rearrangement uses TRBV19 and TRBJ1-4, with TRBD1 matching 8 bases. Germline lookup yields CDR1 LNHDA and CDR2 SQIVND (reference sequence). CDR3 length: 13 amino acids. J gave up 13 bases and V 3 bases, and 7 bases lay outside the gene matches.

This sequence joins TRBV4-1 and TRBJ1-5; 9 bases line up with TRBD1. Looked up from germline, CDR1 is MGHRA and CDR2 is YSYEKL. Trimming at V came to 0 bases and at J to 6 bases, leaving 3 bases not matched to a gene. The CDR3 covers 15 residues. CDR3 region: CASSQEGQGFQPQHF. The DNA for the CDR3 is TGCGCCAGCAGCCAAGAGGGACAGGGTTTTCAGCCCCAGCATTTT.

The J gene is TRBJ1-1, the V gene TRBV11-2; D call uncertain. The CDR3 sequence is 16 residues long. Germline CDR1 SGHAT, CDR2 FQNNGV. V lost 5 bases and J lost 1, with 17 bases in between. CDR3 loop: CASSPNGPGSNTEAFF. The CDR3 nucleotides read TGTGCCAGCAGCCCCAACGGGCCCGGATCGAACACTGAAGCTTTCTTT.

V is TRBV7-8 and J is TRBJ1-1; D unresolved. Germline V gives CDR1 SGHVS, CDR2 FQNEAQ. The V gene lost 5 bases and the J gene lost 0 bases, with 13 bases spanning the gap. The CDR3 is 15 residues long. CDR3 DNA sequence: TGTGCCAGCAGCCCAACGGCGGGGATGAACACTGAAGCTTTCTTT. Protein sequence: CASSPTAGMNTEAFF.

J is TRBJ2-7 and V is TRBV14; perhaps TRBD1 as D (6 bases). This CDR3 has 15 residues. CDR1 is SGHDN and CDR2 is FVKESK in the germline V gene. The ends were cut back, 4 bases at V and 0 bases at J, with 13 bases in the middle. CDR3 in DNA: TGTGCCAGCAGCCGCCCCGACAGGTCCTCCTACGAGCAGTACTTC. This sequence encodes CASSRPDRSSYEQYF.

V gene TRBV20-1 combines with J gene TRBJ1-1; possible D gene TRBD1, 5 bases. The CDR3 has 11 amino acids. Trimming cost V 5 bases and J 7 bases, with 11 bases left between them. CDR1 is DFQATT and CDR2 is SNEGSKA in the germline V gene (reference sequence). CDR3 protein: CSAPGDYEAFF. Written as DNA, the CDR3 is TGCAGTGCTCCTGGGGACTATGAAGCTTTCTTT.

In its sample, this clone was seen once. This rearrangement joins TRBV20-1 to TRBJ1-2; maybe TRBD1 (6 bases). The CDR3 is 11 amino acids. CDR1 and CDR2 (germline): DFQATT, SNEGSKA (reference sequence). With 6 bases removed from V and 7 bases from J, the gap between germline ends came to 12 bases. The chain's CDR3 is CSAKGGSGYTF. For the CDR3, the DNA is TGCAGTGCGAAAGGGGGGAGTGGCTACACCTTC.

The rearrangement uses TRBV20-1 and TRBJ2-1; no firm D call. Trimming cost V 1 base and J 8 bases, with 6 bases left between them. The germline V gene encodes CDR1 DFQATT and CDR2 SNEGSKA (reference sequence). The CDR3 extends over 11 amino acids. The CDR3 nucleotides are TGCAGTGCTAGAGTCGCGTATGAGCAGTTCTTC. Translating gives CSARVAYEQFF.

The chain links TRBV5-6 to TRBJ1-1, with D tentatively TRBD1 (5 bases). Germline V gives CDR1 SGHDT, CDR2 YYEEEE. V was trimmed by 6 bases and J by 8 bases, leaving 17 bases between them. CDR3 length: 13 amino acids. In nucleotides, the CDR3 is TGTGCCAGCACCCACCCTCAGGGTAAAGAAGCTTTCTTT. Its translation: CASTHPQGKEAFF. The entire variable domain, with the rest obtained from reference TRBV5-6 and TRBJ1-1, is as follows: DAGVTQSPTHLIKTRGQQVTLRCSPKSGHDTVSWYQQALGQGPQFIFQYYEEEERQRGNFPDRFSGHQFPNYSSELNVNALLLGDSALYLCASTHPQGKEAFFGQGTRLTVV.

This rearrangement joins TRBV5-1 to TRBJ2-1, with 8 bases lining up with TRBD2. Unmatched junction bases numbered 8, after V lost 8 bases and J lost 1 base. The CDR3 spans 15 residues. CDR1 SGHRS and CDR2 YFSETQ come from the germline V gene. The CDR3 DNA follows: TGCGCCAGTCGCCAGCGGGAGACGTCCTACAATGAGCAGTTCTTC. Translated: CASRQRETSYNEQFF.

The chain links TRBV2 to TRBJ2-5, with D possibly matching TRBD2 (5 bases). CDR3 length equals 15 residues. Germline-derived CDR1 and CDR2 are SNHLY and FYNNEI. The V end lost 3 bases, the J end lost 2 bases, and 13 bases lay between the germline ends. The CDR3 region has the DNA TGTGCCAGCAGTGATATTCTAGCAACACAAGAGACCCAGTACTTC. Protein: CASSDILATQETQYF.

The gene calls are TRBV6-1 and TRBJ2-7, with TRBD1 matching over 9 bases. Germline V lookup: CDR1 MNHNS, CDR2 SASEGT. The CDR3 is 14 amino acids. V trimming: 5 bases; J trimming: 4 bases; junction bases outside the gene matches: 6. The CDR3 loop is CASSPGTGRYEQYF. In nucleotides, the CDR3 is TGTGCCAGCAGTCCCGGGACAGGGCGGTACGAGCAGTACTTC.

The CDR3 nucleotides are TGTGCCAGCAGCTTAGATCGGGCGGGAGGGCCCTACAATGAGCAGTTCTTC. Its translation is CASSLDRAGGPYNEQFF. The chain combines TRBV11-3 with TRBJ2-1, with TRBD2 identical over 9 bases. The J segment lost 2 bases and the V segment lost 0 bases, leaving 5 bases of the junction unmatched. This CDR3 contains 17 residues. The V gene's germline CDR1 is SGHNT and CDR2 YENEEA.

The CDR3 bases are TGTGCCAGCAGCTGGGACCAGGGGGTCTACGAGCAGTACTTC. This gives the protein CASSWDQGVYEQYF. The genes are TRBV7-2 and TRBJ2-7; the match to TRBD1 covers 7 bases. V lost 4 bases and J lost 3; bases outside the gene matches: 6. This CDR3 comprises 14 residues. The germline V gene has CDR1 SGHTA and CDR2 FQGNSA.

This chain joins TRBV2 and TRBJ1-1; tentatively, D is TRBD1 (5 bases). In germline, CDR1 is SNHLY, CDR2 FYNNEI. This CDR3 is 13 amino acids long. The V gene lost 7 bases and the J gene lost 0 bases, with 9 bases spanning the gap. CDR3 loop: CASIQDMNTEAFF. In DNA form, the CDR3 reads TGTGCCAGCATTCAGGACATGAACACTGAAGCTTTCTTT.

The V call is TRBV19, the J call TRBJ2-7, with TRBD1 matching over 8 bases. The CDR3 extends over 16 amino acids. CDR1 LNHDA and CDR2 SQIVND come from the germline V gene (reference sequence). The trim removed 5 bases at V and 0 bases at J, leaving 9 bases unmatched. DNA for the CDR3: TGTGCCAGTAGTGCCCGACAGGGGCTAGGCTCCTACGAGCAGTACTTC. Its protein product is CASSARQGLGSYEQYF.

As concerns this clone: The sample carries other DNA sequences with the same CDR3. The chain uses TRBV9 and TRBJ2-6; D unresolved. Germline V gives CDR1 SGDLS, CDR2 YYNGEE. Between the trimmed V and J ends, which lost 3 bases and 1 base, there was a span of 5 bases. The CDR3 has 14 amino acids. The chain's CDR3 is CASSGGSGANVLTF. In DNA, the CDR3 is TGTGCCAGCAGCGGGGGATCTGGGGCCAACGTCCTGACTTTC.

V gene TRBV7-3 combines with J gene TRBJ2-1; D gene uncertain. With 3 bases removed from V and 1 base from J, the gap between germline ends came to 4 bases. The CDR3 is 13 residues long. Germline CDR1 reads SGHTA; CDR2 reads FQGTGA. CDR3 in DNA: TGTGCCAGCAGCTTCCAGTCCTACAATGAGCAGTTCTTC. The encoded protein is CASSFQSYNEQFF.

This clone appeared once. The J gene is TRBJ1-5, the V gene TRBV19; the match to TRBD1 covers 8 bases. Germline trimming cut 5 bases from V and 10 bases from J; bases unmatched to any gene: 10. Germline V gene sequence: CDR1 LNHDA, CDR2 SQIVND (reference sequence). The length of the CDR3 is 14 residues. This CDR3 reads CASSPQRTGYPQHF. The CDR3 DNA reads TGTGCCAGTAGTCCCCAAAGGACAGGGTACCCCCAGCATTTT.